These 17 T cell receptor beta chains were sequenced from one sample in a study of beta chain features in type 1 diabetes. Isolated RNA was reverse transcribed in full, so expressed TCRB transcripts were sequenced. Here immunoSEQ multiplex PCR was the method, and the copy in TCRdb shows in-frame clones only, minus some. The table lists hundreds of thousands of clones, 30% of them singletons. Sample: naive CD4+ T cells from blood. The receptor source for this set is a man between 18 and 29 years old in good health.

This clone was seen a few times. J is TRBJ2-5 and V is TRBV29-1, with D perhaps assigned TRBD1 or TRBD2 (5 bases each). Trimming shortened V by 6 bases and J by 5 bases, and 13 bases separated the two germline ends. The germline gives CDR1 SQVTM, CDR2 ANQGSEA. The CDR3 has 12 amino acids. The CDR3 DNA reads as TGCAGCGTGGTGGCCTGGGGGGAGACCCAGTACTTC. Residues: CSVVAWGETQYF.

The rearrangement uses TRBV4-3 and TRBJ2-7; D is perhaps TRBD1 (6 bases). The CDR3 extends over 14 amino acids. Looked up from germline, CDR1 is LGHNA and CDR2 is YSLEER. Trimming pared 4 bases from V and 6 bases from J, leaving 16 bases between. CDR3 protein: CASSLLDSSAEQYF. The CDR3 DNA reads as TGCGCCAGCAGCCTCTTGGACAGCTCAGCCGAGCAGTACTTC.

The V call is TRBV7-6, the J call TRBJ2-5; tentative D call: TRBD1 (5 bases). Germline V gives CDR1 SGHVS, CDR2 FNYEAQ. The CDR3 totals 13 residues. Trimming shortened V by 6 bases and J by 1 base, and 9 bases separated the two germline ends. The CDR3 spells CASSGAAQETQYF. The CDR3, as DNA: TGTGCCAGCAGTGGGGCTGCCCAAGAGACCCAGTACTTC.

This chain connects TRBV6-5 to TRBJ2-7; D possibly corresponds to TRBD1 (6 bases). There are 12 residues in the CDR3. Looked up from germline, CDR1 is MNHEY and CDR2 is SVGAGI. With 2 bases removed from V and 4 bases from J, the gap between germline ends came to 6 bases. The CDR3 DNA is TGTGCCAGCAGTTACAGGGGGTACGAGCAGTACTTC. Translating it yields CASSYRGYEQYF.

The V gene is TRBV9, the J gene TRBJ1-2; TRBD1 agrees at 8 bases. The CDR3 is 15 residues long. J lost 5 bases, V lost 4 bases, and 10 bases had no gene match. The germline gives CDR1 SGDLS, CDR2 YYNGEE. This CDR3 is CASSSGQGPFYGYTF. CDR3 DNA: TGTGCCAGCAGCTCCGGACAGGGTCCATTTTATGGCTACACCTTC.

The rearrangement links TRBV7-2 to TRBJ1-1, with unresolved D. CDR3 length: 13 residues. Germline CDR1 and CDR2: SGHTA and FQGNSA. V gave up 1 base and J gave up 4 bases, with 7 bases separating them. The CDR3 spells CASSLEGFTEAFF. CDR3 nucleotide sequence: TGTGCCAGCAGCTTAGAAGGGTTCACTGAAGCTTTCTTT.

In nucleotides, the CDR3 is TGTGCCAGCAGCCTCAGGGCTAGCGGGAGGGCCAACAATGAGCAGTTCTTC. It yields the protein CASSLRASGRANNEQFF. The rearrangement links TRBV7-8 to TRBJ2-1; TRBD2 matches 12 bases. The CDR3 totals 17 residues. Germline trimming cut 5 bases from V and 5 bases from J; bases unmatched to any gene: 10. The germline V gene has CDR1 SGHVS and CDR2 FQNEAQ.

The chain recombines TRBV7-2 with TRBJ2-2; D remains unclear. Deletions cut 5 bases from V and 0 bases from J, with 7 bases between. CDR1 and CDR2 from the germline V gene are SGHTA and FQGNSA. The CDR3 covers 14 residues. This CDR3 reads CASSLFSNTGELFF. DNA for the CDR3: TGTGCCAGCAGCCTATTCTCGAACACCGGGGAGCTGTTTTTT.

Notes on this clone: The sample holds other DNA sequences that translate to the same CDR3. The chain carries TRBV7-2 and TRBJ2-5, with a tentative D call TRBD1 (5 bases). Germline CDR1 is SGHTA and CDR2 is FQGNSA. V was shortened by 0 bases and J by 2 bases, with 10 bases between the two germline ends. The CDR3 runs 15 residues. The CDR3 DNA sequence: TGTGCCAGCAGCTTAGCTGGTCAGGGACAAGAGACCCAGTACTTC. It codes for CASSLAGQGQETQYF.

The chain employs TRBV10-3 and TRBJ2-7; unclear D gene. The CDR3 consists of 12 residues. V lost 11 bases, J lost 3 bases, and 14 bases lay in between. Germline CDR1 is ENHRY and CDR2 is SYGVKD. CDR3 amino acids: CAASGPSYEQYF. In nucleotides, the CDR3 is TGTGCCGCTTCGGGCCCCAGCTACGAGCAGTACTTC.

This clone has a handful of counts. The rearrangement links TRBV30 to TRBJ1-2; D gene unclear. Deletions cut 5 bases from V and 4 bases from J, with 14 bases between. CDR1 is GTSNPN and CDR2 is SVGIG in the germline V gene (reference sequence). The CDR3 runs 13 residues. The CDR3 DNA reads as TGTGCCTGGGCCCCGGGGTGGCGCTATGGCTACACCTTC. Protein sequence: CAWAPGWRYGYTF.

The genes are TRBV6-5 and TRBJ2-7, with 9 nucleotides matching TRBD1. CDR3 length: 14 amino acids. The germline gives CDR1 MNHEY, CDR2 SVGAGI. V lost 5 bases and J lost 9; bases outside the gene matches: 11. CDR3 nucleotides: TGTGCCAGCAGTGGGACAGGGACTCCCACGGGGCAGTACTTC. Amino acid sequence: CASSGTGTPTGQYF.

This clone has more than one count but fewer than ten. The V and J genes are TRBV30 and TRBJ1-1, with TRBD1 as a possible D gene (5 bases). The CDR3 is made up of 14 amino acids. Trimming pared 4 bases from V and 3 bases from J, leaving 15 bases between. Germline V CDR1 and CDR2: GTSNPN, SVGIG (reference sequence). The CDR3 protein is CAWISGLAHTEAFF. The CDR3 bases are TGTGCCTGGATCTCGGGGCTGGCTCACACTGAAGCTTTCTTT.

This chain joins TRBV30 and TRBJ2-5, with a possible D match to TRBD1 (5 bases). Germline V gives CDR1 GTSNPN, CDR2 SVGIG (reference sequence). V was shortened by 0 bases and J by 2 bases, with 22 bases between the two germline ends. The CDR3 is 18 amino acids. As DNA, the CDR3 is TGTGCCTGGAGTGTAAGGGTTGTCCCTGGGGCATCTCAAGAGACCCAGTACTTC. This gives the protein CAWSVRVVPGASQETQYF.

The gene calls are TRBV7-6 and TRBJ2-5, with 10 positions matching TRBD2. The CDR3 length is 15 residues. V was pared by 5 bases and J by 2 bases, with 5 bases of the junction left unmatched. Germline assignment: CDR1 SGHVS and CDR2 FNYEAQ. DNA of the CDR3: TGTGCCAGCAGCCATCGGACTAGCGGACAAGAGACCCAGTACTTC. It specifies CASSHRTSGQETQYF. Full variable domain (missing parts from reference TRBV7-6 and TRBJ2-5): GAGVSQSPRYKVTKRGQDVALRCDPISGHVSLYWYRQALGQGPEFLTYFNYEAQQDKSGLPNDRFSAERPEGSISTLTIQRTEQRDSAMYRCASSHRTSGQETQYFGPGTRLLVL.

The chain carries TRBV30 and TRBJ2-5, with 7 bases lining up with TRBD1. The DNA end favors TRBJ2-7, so the J call may be wrong. The CDR3 runs 16 residues. Germline lookup yields CDR1 GTSNPN and CDR2 SVGIG (reference sequence). DNA of the CDR3: TGTGCCTGGAGCCCCCCAAGGGGGCTGAGCTCCTACGAGCAGTACTTC. Protein: CAWSPPRGLSSYEQYF.

This clone was picked up a small number of times. The chain combines TRBV23-1 with TRBJ1-5; TRBD1 aligns across 7 bases. TRBV23-1 is noted as an ORF with a role that remains uncertain. Trimming removed 3 bases from V and 0 bases from J; junction bases left unmatched: 8. CDR3 length equals 17 residues. Here the CDR3 DNA reads TGCGCCAGCAGTCACCCTGGGACAGTGAATAGCAATCAGCCCCAGCATTTT. Amino acid sequence: CASSHPGTVNSNQPQHF.